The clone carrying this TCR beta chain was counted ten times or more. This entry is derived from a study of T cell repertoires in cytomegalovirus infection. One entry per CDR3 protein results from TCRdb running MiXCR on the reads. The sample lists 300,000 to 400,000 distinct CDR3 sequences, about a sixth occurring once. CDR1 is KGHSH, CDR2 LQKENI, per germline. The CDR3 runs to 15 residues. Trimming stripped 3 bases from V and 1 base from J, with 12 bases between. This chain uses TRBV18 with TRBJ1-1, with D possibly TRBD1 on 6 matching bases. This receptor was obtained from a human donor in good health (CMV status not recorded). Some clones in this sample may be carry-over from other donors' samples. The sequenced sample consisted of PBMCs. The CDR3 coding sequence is TGTGCCAGCTCACCGATCTACAGGGCGAACACTGAAGCTTTCTTT. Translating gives CASSPIYRANTEAFF.